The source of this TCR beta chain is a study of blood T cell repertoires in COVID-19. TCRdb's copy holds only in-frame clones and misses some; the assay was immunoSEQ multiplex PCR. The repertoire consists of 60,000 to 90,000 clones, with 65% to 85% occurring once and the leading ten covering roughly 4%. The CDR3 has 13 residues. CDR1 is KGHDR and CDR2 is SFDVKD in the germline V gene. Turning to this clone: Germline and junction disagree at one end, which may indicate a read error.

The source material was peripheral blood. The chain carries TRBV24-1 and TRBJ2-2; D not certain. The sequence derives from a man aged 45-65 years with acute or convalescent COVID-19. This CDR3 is CATRHPNTGELFF. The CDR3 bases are TGTGCCACCAGACACCCGAATACCGGGGAGCTGTTTTTT.